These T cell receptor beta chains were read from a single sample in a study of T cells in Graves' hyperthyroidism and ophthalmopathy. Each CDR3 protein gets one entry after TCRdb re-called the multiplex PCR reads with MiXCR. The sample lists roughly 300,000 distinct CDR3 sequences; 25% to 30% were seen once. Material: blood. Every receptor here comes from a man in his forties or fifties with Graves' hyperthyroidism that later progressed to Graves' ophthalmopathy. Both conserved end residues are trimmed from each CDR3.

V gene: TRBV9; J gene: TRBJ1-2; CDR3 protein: ASSVGAGDGYT
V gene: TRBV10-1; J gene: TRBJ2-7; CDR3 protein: ACSESIGQGSYEQY
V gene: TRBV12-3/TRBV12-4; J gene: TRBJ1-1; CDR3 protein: ASSGRESAF
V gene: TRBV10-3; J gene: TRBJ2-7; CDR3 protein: AISVGLISYEQY
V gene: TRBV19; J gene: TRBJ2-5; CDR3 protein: ASSLGLAGTRETQY
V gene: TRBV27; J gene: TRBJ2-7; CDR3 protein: ASSTQGVGNYEQY
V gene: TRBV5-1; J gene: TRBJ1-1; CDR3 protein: ASSAQGAGTEAF
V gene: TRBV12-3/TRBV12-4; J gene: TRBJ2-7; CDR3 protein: ASSLGLAGREQY
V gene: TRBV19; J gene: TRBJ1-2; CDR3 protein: ASNGIYGYT
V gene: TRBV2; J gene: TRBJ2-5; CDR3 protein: ASSELGFETQY
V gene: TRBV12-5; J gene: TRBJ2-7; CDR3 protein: ASGSPGLAGVSYEQY
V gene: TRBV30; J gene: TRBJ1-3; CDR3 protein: AWNKVGISGNTIY
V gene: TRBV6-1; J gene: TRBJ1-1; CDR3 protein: ASRVDRGGTEAF